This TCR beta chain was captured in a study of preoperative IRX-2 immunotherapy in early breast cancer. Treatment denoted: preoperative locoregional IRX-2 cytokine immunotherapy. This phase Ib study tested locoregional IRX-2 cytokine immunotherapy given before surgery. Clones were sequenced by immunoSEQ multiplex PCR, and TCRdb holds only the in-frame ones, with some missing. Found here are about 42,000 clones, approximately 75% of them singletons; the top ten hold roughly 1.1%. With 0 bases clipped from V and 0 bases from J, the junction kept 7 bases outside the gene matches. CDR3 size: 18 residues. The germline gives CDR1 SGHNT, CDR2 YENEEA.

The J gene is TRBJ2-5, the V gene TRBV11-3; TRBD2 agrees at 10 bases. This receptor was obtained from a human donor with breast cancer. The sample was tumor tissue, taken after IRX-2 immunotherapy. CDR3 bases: TGTGCCAGCAGCTTAGAGGCTAGCGGGGGCCCATACCAAGAGACCCAGTACTTC. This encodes CASSLEASGGPYQETQYF. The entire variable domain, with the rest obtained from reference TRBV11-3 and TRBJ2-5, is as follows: EAGVVQSPRYKIIEKKQPVAFWCNPISGHNTLYWYLQNLGQGPELLIRYENEEAVDDSQLPKDRFSAERLKGVDSTLKIQPAELGDSAVYLCASSLEASGGPYQETQYFGPGTRLLVL.